A selection of T cell receptor beta chains follows, all from one sample in a study of technical replicates of blood from a few donors. The repertoire was sequenced with immunoSEQ multiplex PCR; TCRdb's copy has only in-frame clones and lacks some. The sample consists of nearly 90,000 clones, about 95% of them appearing once. Sequenced: T cells isolated from PBMCs. The source of these receptors is a human donor in good health. Each CDR3 is given with its conserved first and last residue. The D gene is left open where the match is weak. A row's size may be missing; if present it is once, few, many or a size class.

TRBV5-1,.,TRBJ2-7,.,TGCGCCAGCAGCTTGGAAGGGGCCCACAGATTCTTC,CASSLEGAHRFF
TRBV5-1,.,TRBJ1-2,.,TGCGCCAGCAGCCAAAGGGGTTACTATGGCTACACCTTC,CASSQRGYYGYTF
TRBV6-6,.,TRBJ2-7,.,TGTGCCAGCAGTTACCTCGTAGACGAGCAGTACTTC,CASSYLVDEQYF
TRBV11-2,TRBD1,TRBJ2-7,.,TGTGCCAGCAGCCAGGGACAGCCCTACGAGCAGTACTTC,CASSQGQPYEQYF
TRBV28,.,TRBJ1-3,.,TGTGCCAGCAGTTTTGTGGCCTCTGGAAACACCATATATTTT,CASSFVASGNTIYF
TRBV30,.,TRBJ2-6,.,TGTGCCTGGACCCTCTCTGGGGCCAACGTCCTGACTTTC,CAWTLSGANVLTF
TRBV28,.,TRBJ2-3,.,TGTGCCAGCAGTCCAACTAGACACACAGATACGCAGTATTTT,CASSPTRHTDTQYF
TRBV15,.,TRBJ1-4,.,TGTGCCACCAGCAGAAGAGGGCTTAATGAAAAACTGTTTTTT,CATSRRGLNEKLFF
TRBV4-1,TRBD2,TRBJ2-1,.,TGCGCCAGCAGCCCAGGAGGAGGTCGGACTAGCGGGAGTATAGTCTACAATGAGCAGTTCTTC,CASSPGGGRTSGSIVYNEQFF
TRBV5-1,.,TRBJ2-3,.,TGCGCCAGCAGCTTGGGACTCCGCACAGATACGCAGTATTTT,CASSLGLRTDTQYF
TRBV14,TRBD1,TRBJ1-2,.,TGTGCCAGCAGCTACCCCCAGACAGGGGGTCTGTGGGGCTACACCTTC,CASSYPQTGGLWGYTF
TRBV30,.,TRBJ2-4,.,TGTGCCTGGAGTGCCCAGAAAAACATTCAGTACTTC,CAWSAQKNIQYF
TRBV7-6,.,TRBJ2-7,.,TGTGCCAGCAGCAGACAGGAAAATTCCTACGAGCAGTACTTC,CASSRQENSYEQYF
TRBV7-2,.,TRBJ1-2,.,TGTGCCAGCAGTACATCGGCGGATGGCTACACCTTC,CASSTSADGYTF
TRBV5-5,TRBD1,TRBJ2-7,.,TGTGCCAGCAGCTGGGGGGACAGGGAAGTATACGAGCAGTACTTC,CASSWGDREVYEQYF
TRBV9,TRBD2,TRBJ2-7,.,TGTGCCAGCAGCCCCGGACTAGGGTCCTACGAGCAGTACTTC,CASSPGLGSYEQYF
TRBV9,TRBD1,TRBJ1-2,once,TGTGCCAGCAGCACCTCAAGGGCGCAGGGGGACGCGAAGGGCTACACCTTC,CASSTSRAQGDAKGYTF
TRBV29-1,.,TRBJ2-7,.,TGCAGCGTTGAAGATCAGGCTACCTACGAGCAGTACTTC,CSVEDQATYEQYF
TRBV6-1,TRBD2,TRBJ2-7,.,TGTGCCAGCAGTGAGGTGGGTAGCGGGAGCGAGCAGTACTTC,CASSEVGSGSEQYF
TRBV30,.,TRBJ2-1,.,TGTGCCTGGAGTGCCAGGATTAGCGGAAGCTCCTACAATGAGCAGTTCTTC,CAWSARISGSSYNEQFF
TRBV7-2,.,TRBJ2-2,.,TGTGCCAGCAGCCATAAGCGGGCGGCCACCGGGGAGCTGTTTTTT,CASSHKRAATGELFF
TRBV9,.,TRBJ2-1,.,TGTGCCAGCAGCGTAGGCCGCGGATCGCCGAACAATGAGCAGTTCTTC,CASSVGRGSPNNEQFF
TRBV30,TRBD2,TRBJ2-2,.,TGTGCCTGGAGGGAGCTAGCGGTTTGGAACACCGGGGAGCTGTTTTTT,CAWRELAVWNTGELFF
TRBV6-4,.,TRBJ2-6,.,TGTGCCAGCAGTCCTCAGGGTTCTGGGGCCAACGTCCTGACTTTC,CASSPQGSGANVLTF
TRBV11-1,TRBD2,TRBJ2-7,.,TGTGCCAGCAGCTTACGCGCGGGAGGGCTGGGGGAGCAGTACTTC,CASSLRAGGLGEQYF
TRBV19,TRBD1,TRBJ1-1,.,TGTGCCAGTAGTAATCCGGGACAGGGTGTGAACACTGAAGCTTTCTTT,CASSNPGQGVNTEAFF
TRBV4-3,TRBD1,TRBJ2-7,.,TGCGCCAGCAGCCTACAGGGGAACGGCGAGCAGTACTTC,CASSLQGNGEQYF
TRBV4-2,TRBD1,TRBJ1-2,.,TGTGCCAGCCAAGCAGAGCCAACAGGGGTGTACTATGGCTACACCTTC,CASQAEPTGVYYGYTF
TRBV30,.,TRBJ2-5,.,TGTGCCTGGAGTTCCTTATCGAGAGAGACCCAGTACTTC,CAWSSLSRETQYF
TRBV19,TRBD2,TRBJ2-3,.,TGTGCCAGTATGTTGCCAAGCGGGGGGGATACGCAGTATTTT,CASMLPSGGDTQYF
TRBV7-2,.,TRBJ1-2,.,TGTGCCAGCAACTTAGGCCGGGGGAGTAGTGGCTACACCTTC,CASNLGRGSSGYTF
TRBV10-1,.,TRBJ2-7,.,TGCGCCAGCAGTGATCAACTACTCAACGAGCAGTACTTC,CASSDQLLNEQYF
TRBV7-6,.,TRBJ2-7,.,TGTGCCAGCAGCTTAGCTGATAGCCCTCCCTACGAGCAGTACTTC,CASSLADSPPYEQYF
TRBV5-1,.,TRBJ2-1,.,TGCGCCAGCAGCCTCCCTAGCGATGAGCAGTTCTTC,CASSLPSDEQFF
TRBV21-1,.,TRBJ2-7,.,TGTGCCAGCAGCAAACGACTAGCGGTGAGCTCCTACGAGCAGTACTTC,CASSKRLAVSSYEQYF
TRBV10-3,.,TRBJ2-1,.,TGTGCCATCACGACAGACTCACGTGGGTACAATGAGCAGTTCTTC,CAITTDSRGYNEQFF
TRBV7-3,.,TRBJ2-3,.,TGTGCCAGCAGCTTGTGGGAGGGGGACGAAGATACGCAGTATTTT,CASSLWEGDEDTQYF
TRBV30,.,TRBJ2-5,.,TGTGCCTGGAGTGTACTCCGGGGAATAGAGACCCAGTACTTC,CAWSVLRGIETQYF
TRBV15,.,TRBJ1-2,.,TGTGCCACCAGCAGAGATACAGGTCCCAACTATGGCTACACCTTC,CATSRDTGPNYGYTF
TRBV12-5,TRBD2,TRBJ2-7,once,TGTGCTAGTGGTTTGGACGGGAGGTTGCAAGAGCAGTACTTC,CASGLDGRLQEQYF